Listed below are T cell receptor beta chains from one sample, sequenced in a study of blood T cell repertoires in COVID-19. Here immunoSEQ multiplex PCR was the method, and the copy in TCRdb shows in-frame clones only, minus some. Here the sample spans approximately 150,000 clones, around 90% being singletons. Sequencing was done on a sample of peripheral blood. The receptor source for this set is a human donor in a cohort sampled during active COVID-19. Each CDR3 is given with its conserved first and last residue. Each record gives: CDR3 DNA, CDR3 protein, clone size, J gene, V gene, D gene. A D gene is named only where the DNA matches it firmly. Only some rows state a clone size, as once, few, many or a class for expanded clones.

CDR3nt: TGTGCCAGCAGTGACAGAATTCAGTTATATGGCTACACCTTC
CDR3aa: CASSDRIQLYGYTF
abundance: .
j_gene: TRBJ1-2
v_gene: TRBV2
d_gene: .

CDR3nt: TGCGCCAGCCATGAGGGTTCGTACACCGGGGAGCTGTTTTTT
CDR3aa: CASHEGSYTGELFF
abundance: .
j_gene: TRBJ2-2
v_gene: TRBV5-1
d_gene: .

CDR3nt: TGTGCCAGCAGCTTGGACAGGGGGCCGGAGACCCAGTACTTC
CDR3aa: CASSLDRGPETQYF
abundance: .
j_gene: TRBJ2-5
v_gene: TRBV7-2
d_gene: TRBD1

CDR3nt: TGTGCCAGCAGCGTAGATAGTTCCGGAGGGTACCGCTCTGGAAACACCATATATTTT
CDR3aa: CASSVDSSGGYRSGNTIYF
abundance: few
j_gene: TRBJ1-3
v_gene: TRBV9
d_gene: .

CDR3nt: TGTGCCAGCAGCCACGGGGGTGGAGGGGACATTCAGTACTTC
CDR3aa: CASSHGGGGDIQYF
abundance: once
j_gene: TRBJ2-4
v_gene: TRBV3-1/TRBV3-2
d_gene: .

CDR3nt: TGTGCCAGCAGCTTAGCCCCAGGGCCCAATGAGCAGTTCTTC
CDR3aa: CASSLAPGPNEQFF
abundance: .
j_gene: TRBJ2-1
v_gene: TRBV7-9
d_gene: .

CDR3nt: TGTGCCAGCAGCTTAGTCCCGGGACAGGGGCTGGGGGGGCAGTTCTTC
CDR3aa: CASSLVPGQGLGGQFF
abundance: .
j_gene: TRBJ2-1
v_gene: TRBV7-8
d_gene: TRBD1

CDR3nt: TGTGCCAGCAGCCTACCGTTCGGGGCTAATGAAAAACTGTTTTTT
CDR3aa: CASSLPFGANEKLFF
abundance: .
j_gene: TRBJ1-4
v_gene: TRBV3-1/TRBV3-2
d_gene: .

CDR3nt: TGTGCCACGACTTCGGGCGGGACTAACTATGGCTACACCTTC
CDR3aa: CATTSGGTNYGYTF
abundance: .
j_gene: TRBJ1-2
v_gene: TRBV5-4
d_gene: .

CDR3nt: TGTGCCAGTAGGCAGTCTAACTATGGCTACACCTTC
CDR3aa: CASRQSNYGYTF
abundance: .
j_gene: TRBJ1-2
v_gene: TRBV19
d_gene: .

CDR3nt: TGTGCCAGCAGCTTAGCGACAGTGCGGGAGACCCAGTACTTC
CDR3aa: CASSLATVRETQYF
abundance: .
j_gene: TRBJ2-5
v_gene: TRBV7-9
d_gene: .

CDR3nt: TGTGCCAGCAGCTCGGGACAGGGGAACCCCAATTCACCCCTCCACTTT
CDR3aa: CASSSGQGNPNSPLHF
abundance: few
j_gene: TRBJ1-6
v_gene: TRBV7-2
d_gene: TRBD1

CDR3nt: TGTGCCAGCAGTGAAGTTGGACAGAGAACAGATACGCAGTATTTT
CDR3aa: CASSEVGQRTDTQYF
abundance: .
j_gene: TRBJ2-3
v_gene: TRBV6-1
d_gene: .

CDR3nt: TGTGCCTTGGGCGCGGGGTGGTTGAACACTGAAGCTTTCTTT
CDR3aa: CALGAGWLNTEAFF
abundance: .
j_gene: TRBJ1-1
v_gene: TRBV30
d_gene: .

CDR3nt: TGTGCCAGCAGCCCCCATAGTTTAGTTAGCACTGAAGCTTTCTTT
CDR3aa: CASSPHSLVSTEAFF
abundance: .
j_gene: TRBJ1-1
v_gene: TRBV7-2
d_gene: .

CDR3nt: TGTGCCAGCAGGGGACAGTACACTGAAGCTTTCTTT
CDR3aa: CASRGQYTEAFF
abundance: .
j_gene: TRBJ1-1
v_gene: TRBV12-3/TRBV12-4
d_gene: TRBD1

CDR3nt: TGTGCCAGCAGATACAGGGATGGCACTGAAGCTTTCTTT
CDR3aa: CASRYRDGTEAFF
abundance: .
j_gene: TRBJ1-1
v_gene: TRBV2
d_gene: .

CDR3nt: TGTGCCAGCAGCTTAAGAAACAGCGGGGATACGCAGTATTTT
CDR3aa: CASSLRNSGDTQYF
abundance: .
j_gene: TRBJ2-3
v_gene: TRBV11-2
d_gene: .

CDR3nt: TGTGCCAGCAGTGCGGCCCTAGCGGGGGGGGCTCAGTTCTTC
CDR3aa: CASSAALAGGAQFF
abundance: .
j_gene: TRBJ2-1
v_gene: TRBV2
d_gene: TRBD2

CDR3nt: TGCGCCAGCAGCCAAGAGCGTAACACCGGGGAGCTGTTTTTT
CDR3aa: CASSQERNTGELFF
abundance: .
j_gene: TRBJ2-2
v_gene: TRBV4-3
d_gene: .

CDR3nt: TGTGCCAGCAGTTTCTCCTGGACTAGCGAGGCAGATACGCAGTATTTT
CDR3aa: CASSFSWTSEADTQYF
abundance: .
j_gene: TRBJ2-3
v_gene: TRBV6-5
d_gene: TRBD2

CDR3nt: TGTGCCAGCAGCCCCAGGACAGGGAGCACAGATACGCAGTATTTT
CDR3aa: CASSPRTGSTDTQYF
abundance: .
j_gene: TRBJ2-3
v_gene: TRBV9
d_gene: TRBD1

CDR3nt: TGTGCCAGCCGGGACAGGGGCCACGAGCAGTACTTC
CDR3aa: CASRDRGHEQYF
abundance: .
j_gene: TRBJ2-7
v_gene: TRBV2
d_gene: TRBD1

CDR3nt: TGTGCCACCGGAACACGGGGGGGGTCTTACAATGAGCAGTTCTTC
CDR3aa: CATGTRGGSYNEQFF
abundance: .
j_gene: TRBJ2-1
v_gene: TRBV7-2
d_gene: TRBD2

CDR3nt: TGTGCCAGCAGCCCTAGACAGAGCTCCTATAATTCACCCCTCCACTTT
CDR3aa: CASSPRQSSYNSPLHF
abundance: few
j_gene: TRBJ1-6
v_gene: TRBV7-6
d_gene: .

CDR3nt: TGTGCCAGCAGTGAAAAGGGGGGGGTTATCGAGCAGTTCTTC
CDR3aa: CASSEKGGVIEQFF
abundance: .
j_gene: TRBJ2-1
v_gene: TRBV6-1
d_gene: .

CDR3nt: TGTGCCAGCAGCCAACCAGACTCCTCAAACTCCTACGAGCAGTACTTC
CDR3aa: CASSQPDSSNSYEQYF
abundance: .
j_gene: TRBJ2-7
v_gene: TRBV3-1/TRBV3-2
d_gene: .

CDR3nt: TGTGCCAGCAGCGTAGTGGGGCAGTACCAAGAGACCCAGTACTTC
CDR3aa: CASSVVGQYQETQYF
abundance: once
j_gene: TRBJ2-5
v_gene: TRBV9
d_gene: .

CDR3nt: TGCGCCAGCAGCGGGGACATCAGTAGGAGGCCCCAGTACTTC
CDR3aa: CASSGDISRRPQYF
abundance: .
j_gene: TRBJ2-5
v_gene: TRBV10-2
d_gene: .

CDR3nt: TGTGCCAGCAGTGCGACAGGGGTACCTAATGAAAAACTGTTTTTT
CDR3aa: CASSATGVPNEKLFF
abundance: .
j_gene: TRBJ1-4
v_gene: TRBV28
d_gene: TRBD1

CDR3nt: TGTGCCAGCAGTGGGCAGTTCTCTGGAAACACCATATATTTT
CDR3aa: CASSGQFSGNTIYF
abundance: .
j_gene: TRBJ1-3
v_gene: TRBV6-2/TRBV6-3
d_gene: .